This T cell receptor beta chain was profiled in a study of cytomegalovirus exposure and HLA in healthy donors. Background on the study: Samples from HLA-typed donors yielded approximately 88 million unique TCRs in an early data release.

The study, taken as a whole, reports: Altogether, 164 TCR beta chains were recorded as cytomegalovirus-associated. Relative to the approximately 670-donor mean, N-insertions were reportedly fewer in an Asian-associated ancestry cluster in a later analysis. In vitro testing confirmed a few CMV-associated chains as specific for CMV antigens.

As regards this clone: The antigen is undetermined.

The PCR was carried out with 60 Vbeta primers and 13 Jbeta primers. Only in-frame clones appear in the TCRdb table, and some are missing; sequencing was by immunoSEQ multiplex PCR. The sample consists of under 130,000 clones, around 75% of them appearing once. The source material was PBMCs. The receptor comes from a man in his forties in good health and CMV-seronegative.

The CDR3 reads CASRGTATEAFF. The CDR3 DNA follows: TGTGCCAGCAGGGGGACAGCTACTGAAGCTTTCTTT. The rearrangement links TRBV27 to TRBJ1-1; 7 nucleotides line up with TRBD1. The CDR3 has 12 amino acids. Germline V lookup: CDR1 MNHEY, CDR2 SMNVEV (reference sequence). The V segment lost 6 bases and the J segment 5 bases; nucleotides outside the gene matches: 3.